This is a list of T cell receptor beta chains from one sample in a study of blood T cell repertoires in COVID-19. Generated by immunoSEQ multiplex PCR, the TCRdb table keeps only in-frame clones and is missing some. The sample holds more than 95,000 clones, approximately 90% seen once. The sequenced sample consisted of peripheral blood. All receptors come from a human donor in a cohort sampled during active COVID-19. Both conserved end residues are part of each CDR3. The order of the fields is clone size, J gene, D gene, V gene, CDR3 DNA, CDR3 protein. The D gene is left open where the match is weak. Not every row has a clone size; where given, it reads once, few, many or a size class.

clone_size: NA; j_call: TRBJ2-3; d_call: TRBD1; v_call: TRBV3-1/TRBV3-2; cdr3_nt: TGTGCCAGCAGCCAAGCAGGGGGCTGGGATACGCAGTATTTT; cdr3_aa: CASSQAGGWDTQYF
clone_size: NA; j_call: TRBJ2-7; d_call: TRBD1; v_call: TRBV3-1/TRBV3-2; cdr3_nt: TGTGCCAGCAGCCCTGGACAGGGGCAAGACGAGCAGTACTTC; cdr3_aa: CASSPGQGQDEQYF
clone_size: NA; j_call: TRBJ2-3; d_call: TRBD2; v_call: TRBV7-2; cdr3_nt: TGTGCCAGCAGCCCAGGACTAGCGGGAGGAAGACCGGGGGATACGCAGTATTTT; cdr3_aa: CASSPGLAGGRPGDTQYF
clone_size: NA; j_call: TRBJ2-3; d_call: TRBD1; v_call: TRBV29-1; cdr3_nt: TGCAGCGCCGAGGGGGGACAGGGGTCAGATACGCAGTATTTT; cdr3_aa: CSAEGGQGSDTQYF
clone_size: NA; j_call: TRBJ2-2; d_call: NA; v_call: TRBV6-5; cdr3_nt: TGTGCCAGCAGTTCCCAGGGGGGGAACACCGGGGAGCTGTTTTTT; cdr3_aa: CASSSQGGNTGELFF
clone_size: NA; j_call: TRBJ1-2; d_call: NA; v_call: TRBV5-1; cdr3_nt: TGCGCCAGCAGCTTGGGGGGAGACCCTGGGCTTGACTATGGCTACACCTTC; cdr3_aa: CASSLGGDPGLDYGYTF
clone_size: NA; j_call: TRBJ1-1; d_call: NA; v_call: TRBV5-1; cdr3_nt: TGCGCCAGCAGCTTGGTCCGCGGGTACACTGAAGCTTTCTTT; cdr3_aa: CASSLVRGYTEAFF
clone_size: NA; j_call: TRBJ2-1; d_call: NA; v_call: TRBV18; cdr3_nt: TGTGCCAGCTCACTACAGAGCTCCTACAATGAGCAGTTCTTC; cdr3_aa: CASSLQSSYNEQFF
clone_size: NA; j_call: TRBJ1-5; d_call: NA; v_call: TRBV9; cdr3_nt: TGTGCCAGCAGCGCAGGGGATAGCAATCAGCCCCAGCATTTT; cdr3_aa: CASSAGDSNQPQHF
clone_size: NA; j_call: TRBJ2-2; d_call: NA; v_call: TRBV3-1/TRBV3-2; cdr3_nt: TGTGCCAGCAGCCAACGACTAGTCATTACCGGGGAGCTGTTTTTT; cdr3_aa: CASSQRLVITGELFF
clone_size: NA; j_call: TRBJ2-7; d_call: NA; v_call: TRBV3-1/TRBV3-2; cdr3_nt: TGTGCCAGCAGCCCCGTCAGTAGGGGCCCGAGCTCCTACGAGCAGTACTTC; cdr3_aa: CASSPVSRGPSSYEQYF
clone_size: NA; j_call: TRBJ2-7; d_call: NA; v_call: TRBV5-8; cdr3_nt: TGTGCCAGCAGCATGCCGGCGGTTTCCTACGAGCAGTACTTC; cdr3_aa: CASSMPAVSYEQYF
clone_size: once; j_call: TRBJ1-2; d_call: TRBD1; v_call: TRBV6-6; cdr3_nt: TGTGCCAGCAGTTACTGGGCAGGGGGCCAGGAGGGCTACACCTTC; cdr3_aa: CASSYWAGGQEGYTF
clone_size: NA; j_call: TRBJ2-5; d_call: TRBD1; v_call: TRBV5-1; cdr3_nt: TGCGCCAGCAGGAAGACAGGGGTGGCAGAGACCCAGTACTTC; cdr3_aa: CASRKTGVAETQYF
clone_size: NA; j_call: TRBJ1-2; d_call: NA; v_call: TRBV6-2/TRBV6-3; cdr3_nt: TGTGCCAGCAGCCACACGGCCGGGTATGGCTACACCTTC; cdr3_aa: CASSHTAGYGYTF
clone_size: NA; j_call: TRBJ2-5; d_call: NA; v_call: TRBV7-9; cdr3_nt: TGTGCCAGCAGGGCGCCCGGGAGATCAACTTCGGCCCAGTACTTC; cdr3_aa: CASRAPGRSTSAQYF
clone_size: NA; j_call: TRBJ1-4; d_call: TRBD1; v_call: TRBV30; cdr3_nt: TGTGCCTGGAGTCGACAGGGCTTGAATGAAAAACTGTTTTTT; cdr3_aa: CAWSRQGLNEKLFF
clone_size: once; j_call: TRBJ2-3; d_call: TRBD2; v_call: TRBV5-6; cdr3_nt: TGTGCCAGCAGCTTGGCCCTACTACTAGCGGATATTAAGGATACGCAGTATTTT; cdr3_aa: CASSLALLLADIKDTQYF
clone_size: NA; j_call: TRBJ1-3; d_call: TRBD1; v_call: TRBV5-8; cdr3_nt: TGTGCCAGCAGGCCCCGACAGGGGACGGGAAACACCATATATTTT; cdr3_aa: CASRPRQGTGNTIYF
clone_size: NA; j_call: TRBJ1-2; d_call: NA; v_call: TRBV12-3/TRBV12-4; cdr3_nt: TGTGCCAGCAGACCGACAGCTAACTATGGCTACACCTTC; cdr3_aa: CASRPTANYGYTF
clone_size: NA; j_call: TRBJ2-7; d_call: TRBD1; v_call: TRBV28; cdr3_nt: TGTGCCAGCAGTTCCTATGGACAGGGTATCTACGAGCAGTACTTC; cdr3_aa: CASSSYGQGIYEQYF
clone_size: NA; j_call: TRBJ2-3; d_call: NA; v_call: TRBV7-9; cdr3_nt: TGTGCCAGCAGCTTATCTATCAGCACAGATACGCAGTATTTT; cdr3_aa: CASSLSISTDTQYF